This T cell receptor beta chain was retrieved from a study of T-cell memory formation after mild COVID-19. Constant-segment primers served in 5'RACE that generated TCR alpha and TCR beta cDNA libraries bearing sample barcodes and UMIs. TCRdb reprocessed the 5' RACE reads with MiXCR, giving one entry per CDR3 protein. The data contain roughly 80,000 distinct CDR3 sequences, around a quarter of them seen just once; the ten biggest clones take up around 45%. The TCR was taken from a man younger than 35 who had mild COVID-19 (a few samples of this study predate the infection). Cell type and time point are not known. Sample: PBMCs or a T cell subset sorted from them (not recorded which).

CDR3 protein: CSVEVSGTGNTIYF. CDR3 DNA: TGCAGCGTTGAGGTGTCAGGTACTGGAAACACCATATATTTT. V gene TRBV29-1 combines with J gene TRBJ1-3; no clear D. The CDR3 is 14 amino acids. Germline CDR1 is SQVTM and CDR2 is ANQGSEA. V lost 3 bases to trimming and J lost 2 bases, with 11 bases between them.